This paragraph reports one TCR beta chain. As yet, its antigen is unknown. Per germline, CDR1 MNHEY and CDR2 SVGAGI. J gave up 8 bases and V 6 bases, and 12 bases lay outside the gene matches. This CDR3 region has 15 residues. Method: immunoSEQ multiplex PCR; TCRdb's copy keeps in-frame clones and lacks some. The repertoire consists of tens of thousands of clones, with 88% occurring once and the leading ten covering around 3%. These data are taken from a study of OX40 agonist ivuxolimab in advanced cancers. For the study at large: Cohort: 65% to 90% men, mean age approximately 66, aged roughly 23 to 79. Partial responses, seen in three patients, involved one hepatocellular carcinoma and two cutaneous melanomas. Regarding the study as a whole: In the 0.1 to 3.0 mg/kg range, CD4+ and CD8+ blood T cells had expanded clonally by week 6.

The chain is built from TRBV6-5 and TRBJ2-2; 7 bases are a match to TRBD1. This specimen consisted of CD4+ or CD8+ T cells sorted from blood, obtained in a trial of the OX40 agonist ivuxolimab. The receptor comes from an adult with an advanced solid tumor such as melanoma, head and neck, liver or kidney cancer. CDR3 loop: CASSPGQVPTGELFF. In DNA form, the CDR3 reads TGTGCCAGCAGCCCCGGACAGGTTCCGACAGGGGAGCTGTTTTTT.